These 5 T cell receptor beta chains share one sample of origin, sequenced in a study of blood T cell repertoires in COVID-19. Clones were sequenced by immunoSEQ multiplex PCR, and TCRdb holds only the in-frame ones, with some missing. The data contain 140,000 to 150,000 clones, roughly 82% of them singletons. The sequenced sample consisted of peripheral blood. The receptors were gathered from a man in his sixties with active or convalescent COVID-19.

The chain joins TRBV2 to TRBJ2-1; maybe TRBD1 (6 bases). The germline gives CDR1 SNHLY, CDR2 FYNNEI. The CDR3 loop spans 16 amino acids. The V end lost 6 bases, the J end lost 6 bases, and 21 bases lay between the germline ends. Here the CDR3 reads CASSALPQGFFNEQFF. The DNA for the CDR3 is TGTGCCAGCAGCGCCCTTCCTCAGGGGTTCTTCAATGAGCAGTTCTTC.

The V and J genes are TRBV14 and TRBJ1-1, with D tentatively TRBD1 (5 bases). The V gene lost 0 bases and the J gene lost 3 bases, with 14 bases spanning the gap. This CDR3 has 16 residues. Per the germline V gene, CDR1 is SGHDN and CDR2 is FVKESK. The CDR3 coding sequence is TGTGCCAGCAGCCAAGAAGGCGCAGGGTGGTACACTGAAGCTTTCTTT. It encodes CASSQEGAGWYTEAFF.

The CDR3 is CASSWREGSTDTQYF. For the CDR3, the DNA is TGTGCCAGCAGCTGGCGGGAGGGGAGCACAGATACGCAGTATTTT. This sequence joins TRBV7-9 and TRBJ2-3, with 9 bases identical to TRBD2. Germline V gene data show CDR1 as SEHNR and CDR2 as FQNEAQ (reference sequence). V gave up 4 bases and J gave up 0 bases; unmatched junction bases: 2. This CDR3 is 15 amino acids long.

The rearrangement uses TRBV5-6 and TRBJ1-2, with a weak D call TRBD1 (6 bases). Germline lookup yields CDR1 SGHDT and CDR2 YYEEEE. V lost 3 bases and J 8 bases, leaving 20 bases between the germline ends. The CDR3 contains 15 residues. This CDR3 reads CASSYDRTGFAGYTF. The CDR3 DNA follows: TGTGCCAGCAGCTATGACAGGACCGGTTTTGCGGGCTACACCTTC.

The chain carries TRBV27 and TRBJ1-6, with D hard to call. With 6 bases removed from V and 7 bases from J, the gap between germline ends came to 16 bases. CDR3 length: 15 amino acids. CDR1 is MNHEY and CDR2 is SMNVEV in the germline V gene (reference sequence). The CDR3 DNA is TGTGCCAGCAGGGTAATAGAAGGACTCAATTCACCCCTCCACTTT. Amino acid sequence: CASRVIEGLNSPLHF.